The 13 T cell receptor beta chains below come from one sample, sequenced in a study of blood T cells in healthy people across ages. Next came a second PCR, run for roughly 6 to 11 cycles, which used a sample-barcoded 5' primer along with a J-beta primer mix. TCRdb independently ran MiXCR on the 5' RACE reads; one entry per CDR3 protein. This table has approximately 940,000 distinct CDR3 sequences, about 48% appearing once. The sequenced material came from blood. These receptor sequences come from a man younger than 40 in good health.

In this sample, this clonotype turned up many times. A clone one base away is much larger, so this may be a read error. V usage is TRBV6-1 and J usage is TRBJ2-1; D gene unclear. The assigned J gene may be wrong: the sequence end matches TRBJ2-7 better. The CDR3 has 13 residues. Per germline, CDR1 MNHNS and CDR2 SASEGT. In DNA, the CDR3 is TGTGCCAGCAACGGTTACTCCTACAATGAGCAGTACTTC. Translating it yields CASNGYSYNEQYF.

The rearrangement uses TRBV2 and TRBJ1-5; tentative D call: TRBD1 (6 bases). This CDR3 region has 14 residues. Per germline, CDR1 SNHLY and CDR2 FYNNEI. Trimming removed 6 bases from V and 7 bases from J, with 16 bases in between. CDR3 bases: TGTGCCAGCAGGGACGCACAGGGTAGACAGCCCCAGCATTTT. It translates to CASRDAQGRQPQHF.

V usage is TRBV4-2 and J usage is TRBJ1-1; 8 nucleotides align to TRBD1. V shed 3 bases, J shed 2 bases, and the junction held 8 bases outside the gene matches. Germline values: CDR1 LGHNA, CDR2 YNFKEQ. The CDR3 has 16 amino acids. This CDR3 is CASSHLTGQGNTEAFF. In DNA form, the CDR3 reads TGTGCCAGCAGCCACCTAACCGGACAGGGAAACACTGAAGCTTTCTTT.

The chain carries TRBV20-1 and TRBJ2-3; D possibly corresponds to TRBD1 (5 bases). The germline V gene has CDR1 DFQATT and CDR2 SNEGSKA (reference sequence). The CDR3 runs 15 residues. Trimming removed 5 bases at V and 0 bases at J, with 15 bases between. The CDR3 DNA follows: TGCAGTGCTTACAGGAGAAGTTCTAGCACAGATACGCAGTATTTT. It is translated as CSAYRRSSSTDTQYF.

Only a few counts were recorded for this clonotype. The V and J genes are TRBV4-3 and TRBJ1-4; 8 nucleotides line up with TRBD1. The V segment lost 3 bases and the J segment 4 bases; nucleotides outside the gene matches: 4. Per the germline V gene, CDR1 is LGHNA and CDR2 is YSLEER. CDR3 length equals 15 residues. The CDR3 nucleotides read TGCGCCAGCAGCCAGGGACAGGCTATTAATGAAAAACTGTTTTTT. Translating it yields CASSQGQAINEKLFF.

The CDR3 spells CATGQGADEQYF. The CDR3 nucleotides are TGTGCCACTGGACAGGGGGCGGACGAGCAGTACTTC. The chain combines TRBV10-3 with TRBJ2-7, with 11 nucleotides matching TRBD1. The CDR3 has 12 residues. Germline CDR1 reads ENHRY; CDR2 reads SYGVKD. With 10 bases clipped from V and 5 bases from J, the junction kept 4 bases outside the gene matches.

The table lists this clonotype with a few counts. The chain uses TRBV25-1 and TRBJ2-1, with D hard to call. This CDR3 contains 13 residues. V was clipped by 8 bases and J by 10 bases, with 18 bases between them. Germline-derived CDR1 and CDR2 are MGHDK and SYGVNS. The CDR3 reads CASVTLRFVEQFF. CDR3 coding DNA: TGTGCCAGCGTAACGCTCCGGTTCGTCGAGCAGTTCTTC.

This clonotype was seen only a few times. This chain's CDR3 is CASSRPGGIEAFF. The CDR3 DNA sequence: TGTGCCAGCAGCCGCCCGGGGGGCATTGAAGCTTTCTTT. The genes are TRBV3-1 and TRBJ1-1; the D gene is possibly TRBD1 (6 bases). Trimming removed 4 bases from V and 7 bases from J, with 13 bases in between. The CDR3 length is 13 residues. Per the germline V gene, CDR1 is LGHDT and CDR2 is YNNKEL (reference sequence). The full variable domain, completed using reference TRBV3-1 and TRBJ1-1, is DTAVSQTPKYLVTQMGNDKSIKCEQNLGHDTMYWYKQDSKKFLKIMFSYNNKELIINETVPNRFSPKSPDKAHLNLHINSLELGDSAVYFCASSRPGGIEAFFGQGTRLTVV.

The chain couples TRBV5-1 to TRBJ2-5; D is unresolved. The length of the CDR3 is 13 residues. CDR1 SGHRS and CDR2 YFSETQ come from the germline V gene. V was shortened by 4 bases and J by 2 bases, with 9 bases between the two germline ends. CDR3 sequence reads: CASSGRRQETQYF. The CDR3, as DNA: TGCGCCAGCAGCGGACGACGGCAAGAGACCCAGTACTTC. Filled out from reference TRBV5-1 and TRBJ2-5, the complete variable domain reads KAGVTQTPRYLIKTRGQQVTLSCSPISGHRSVSWYQQTPGQGLQFLFEYFSETQRNKGNFPGRFSGRQFSNSRSEMNVSTLELGDSALYLCASSGRRQETQYFGPGTRLLVL.

V is TRBV10-3 and J is TRBJ1-3; D call uncertain. This CDR3 is built from 15 residues. The germline V gene has CDR1 ENHRY and CDR2 SYGVKD. The V gene lost 0 bases and the J gene lost 0 bases, with 6 bases spanning the gap. The DNA of the CDR3 is TGTGCCATCAGTGAGTCCGCAGCCTCTGGAAACACCATATATTTT. This translates into CAISESAASGNTIYF.

In its sample, this clonotype was seen many times. The V gene is TRBV7-9, the J gene TRBJ1-2, with 7 bases identical to TRBD1. V lost 3 bases and J lost 7; bases outside the gene matches: 8. CDR1 is SEHNR and CDR2 is FQNEAQ in the germline V gene (reference sequence). The CDR3 is 14 amino acids. In nucleotides, the CDR3 is TGTGCCAGCAGCTTCTATGGCAGGGGGTTTGGCTACACCTTC. Residues: CASSFYGRGFGYTF.

V and J are TRBV20-1 and TRBJ1-5, with 10 positions matching TRBD1. Losses at the gene ends were 6 bases for V and 3 bases for J; bases not matched to a gene: 11. The CDR3 extends over 16 amino acids. Germline CDR1 DFQATT, CDR2 SNEGSKA (reference sequence). The CDR3 sequence: CSAEDRGKGTNQPQHF. In DNA, the CDR3 is TGCAGTGCCGAGGACAGGGGGAAGGGGACCAATCAGCCCCAGCATTTT.

The chain is built from TRBV6-6 and TRBJ2-7, with TRBD2 identical over 12 bases. The length of the CDR3 is 16 residues. Trimming removed 2 bases from V and 6 bases from J; junction bases left unmatched: 8. The germline CDR1 and CDR2 sequences are MNHNY and SVGAGI (reference sequence). The DNA for the CDR3 is TGTGCCAGCAGTTACCCAGGACTAGCGGGGAATTCCGAGCAGTACTTC. Translation: CASSYPGLAGNSEQYF.